This TCR beta chain was identified in a study of blood T cell repertoires in COVID-19. Across the whole study: T cells, B-cell-depleted T cells, or PBMCs supplied cDNA or gDNA.

The protocol was immunoSEQ multiplex PCR, while the TCRdb copy is restricted to in-frame clones and leaves out a portion. The sample lists 30,000 to 35,000 clones, more than 65% seen once, with roughly 3.1% in the top ten. CDR1 is SGHVS, CDR2 FNYEAQ, per germline. The J segment lost 1 base and the V segment lost 2 bases, leaving 12 bases of the junction unmatched. This CDR3 contains 18 residues. The receptor comes from a man in his sixties or seventies with COVID-19, enrolled during active disease. The genes are TRBV7-6 and TRBJ2-5, with 8 positions matching TRBD2. Sequenced: peripheral blood. CDR3 sequence: CASSLTSLAGGFQETQYF. CDR3 nucleotides: TGTGCCAGCAGCTTAACCTCCCTCGCGGGAGGATTCCAAGAGACCCAGTACTTC. The full variable domain, with the rest looked up from reference TRBV7-6 and TRBJ2-5, is GAGVSQSPRYKVTKRGQDVALRCDPISGHVSLYWYRQALGQGPEFLTYFNYEAQQDKSGLPNDRFSAERPEGSISTLTIQRTEQRDSAMYRCASSLTSLAGGFQETQYFGPGTRLLVL.